Described below is a single TCR beta chain sequence and its context. Its matching antigen is unknown. The data are from a study of TIL therapy for anti-PD-1-resistant metastatic lung cancer. At the level of the study: Tumor harvest preceded PD-1/PD-L1 blockade, followed by nivolumab treatment.

This was the immunoSEQ v3 assay. Sequencing used immunoSEQ multiplex PCR; TCRdb keeps in-frame clones, though not all of them. The table lists tens of thousands of clones, approximately 86% of them singletons. V dropped 4 bases and J dropped 2 bases, with 13 bases sitting between them. CDR1 and CDR2 (germline): SGHRS, YFSETQ. This CDR3 is 15 amino acids long. The sample's time point: pre-treatment sample, taken before nivolumab and TIL therapy. Adults with stage 4 NSCLC were enrolled in a phase I trial. Study outcomes and limitations: After infusion, TIL clonotypes partly replaced peripheral T cells and declined over months.

This receptor was identified in a person aged 25 to 79 with non-small cell lung cancer. The rearrangement links TRBV5-1 to TRBJ1-3, with D maybe TRBD1 (6 bases). The specimen was blood, collected at baseline. The CDR3 loop is CASSPGGGPGNTIYF. The CDR3 region has the DNA TGCGCCAGCAGCCCGGGAGGGGGGCCTGGAAACACCATATATTTT.